This T cell receptor (beta chain) was sequenced for a study of identical twins. This CDR3 is 14 amino acids long. The V segment lost 5 bases and the J segment 0 bases; nucleotides outside the gene matches: 1. Germline loops: CDR1 MNHEY, CDR2 SVGEGT. TCRdb re-called the 5' RACE reads through MiXCR, storing one row per CDR3 protein. This table has 500,000 or so distinct CDR3 sequences, approximately 22% appearing once. This same sample was also part of a study on T cells expressing NK-cell markers. According to that study: Eight donors were sequenced, seven testing HCMV-seropositive and one testing seronegative. Six of the donors carried dominant NKG2C+ clonotypes that took up roughly 1.0-7.5% of their CD8+ T cells.

Material for sequencing was CD4+ T cells sorted from blood. This receptor was identified in a woman aged 18-30 years in good health. The rearrangement joins TRBV6-2 or TRBV6-3 to TRBJ1-5, with 7 bases identical to TRBD1. The CDR3 sequence is CASSTGASNQPQHF. The CDR3 DNA reads as TGTGCCAGCAGTACAGGGGCTAGCAATCAGCCCCAGCATTTT.